The entry that follows covers one TCR beta chain sequence. This record belongs to a study of cytomegalovirus exposure and HLA in healthy donors. V shed 6 bases and J shed 2 bases, with 11 bases lying between them. The CDR3 is 15 amino acids. The germline V gene has CDR1 MNHEY and CDR2 SMNVEV (reference sequence). Primers for the PCR totalled 60 Vbeta and 13 Jbeta. Clones were read by immunoSEQ multiplex PCR, and TCRdb kept only the in-frame ones, dropping some. The profile shows around 100,000 clones, around 62% of them singletons. The sequencing sample was made of PBMCs. The clonotype comes from a man aged 25 to 40 in good health and CMV-seropositive. The V gene is TRBV27, the J gene TRBJ1-6; tentative D call: TRBD1 (6 bases). The CDR3 region has the DNA TGTGCCAGCAGGACCACAGGGCCCTATAATTCACCCCTCCACTTT. Amino acids: CASRTTGPYNSPLHF.